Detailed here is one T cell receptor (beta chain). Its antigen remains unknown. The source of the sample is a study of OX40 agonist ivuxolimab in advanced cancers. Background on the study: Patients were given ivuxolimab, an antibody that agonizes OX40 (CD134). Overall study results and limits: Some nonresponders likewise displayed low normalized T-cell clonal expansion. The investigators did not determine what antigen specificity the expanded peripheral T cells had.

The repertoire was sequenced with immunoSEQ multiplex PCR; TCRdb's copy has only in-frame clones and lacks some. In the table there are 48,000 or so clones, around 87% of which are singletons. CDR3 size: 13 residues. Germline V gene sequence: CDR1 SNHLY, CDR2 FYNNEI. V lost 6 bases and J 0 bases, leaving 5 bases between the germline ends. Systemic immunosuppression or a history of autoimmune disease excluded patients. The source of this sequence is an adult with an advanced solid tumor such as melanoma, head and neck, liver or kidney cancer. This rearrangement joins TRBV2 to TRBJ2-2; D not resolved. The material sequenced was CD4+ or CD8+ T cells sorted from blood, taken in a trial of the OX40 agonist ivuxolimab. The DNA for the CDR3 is TGTGCCAGCAGGATCACGAACACCGGGGAGCTGTTTTTT. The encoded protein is CASRITNTGELFF.